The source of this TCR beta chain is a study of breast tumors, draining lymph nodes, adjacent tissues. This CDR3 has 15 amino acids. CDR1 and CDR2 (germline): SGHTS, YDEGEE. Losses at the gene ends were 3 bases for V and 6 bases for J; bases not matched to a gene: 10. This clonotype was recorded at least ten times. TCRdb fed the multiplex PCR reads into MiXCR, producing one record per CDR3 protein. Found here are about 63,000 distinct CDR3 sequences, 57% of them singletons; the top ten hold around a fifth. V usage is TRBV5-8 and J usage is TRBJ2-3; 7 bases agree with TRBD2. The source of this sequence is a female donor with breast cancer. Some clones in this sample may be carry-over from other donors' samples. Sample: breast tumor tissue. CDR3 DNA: TGTGCCAGCAGCTCTGGTGGGGGGGGGACGGATACGCAGTATTTT. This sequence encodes CASSSGGGGTDTQYF.